This T cell receptor beta chain was identified during a study of tumor-infiltrating T cells and Merkel cell polyomavirus (TCRdb year 2017). A note on the overall study: In Merkel cell carcinoma patients, the study investigated CD8+ T cells specific for the Merkel cell polyomavirus KLL epitope. Patients came in at different disease stages and had a median follow-up of around 2.5 years, ranging from about 1.1 to 6.0 years. Most of the whole-tumor samples were approximately 25-micron curls sectioned from formalin-fixed, paraffin-embedded tissue blocks. In under 15 samples, TRB sequencing was done on KLL-tetramer-sorted cells from blood or tumor-infiltrating lymphocytes, along with approximately 13 matched whole-tumor samples. The therapies patients received were varied and non-standardized, including chemotherapy, radiation and immunotherapies. Across the study, one tumor sample was a frozen nodal tumor digest and one was a flash-frozen core biopsy of a metastasis. What the work shows at the level of the full study, not this receptor alone: KLL-specific TRB repertoires were diverse and mostly private, with just one public clonotype, shared by two patients, among 397 unique sequences. A significant MCC-specific survival advantage (P = 0.0051) was associated with tumors having more unique KLL-specific clonotypes (about 5-110 vs 0-3). Significantly improved MCC-specific survival was associated with a higher intratumoral fraction of KLL-specific T cells (about 1.7-18% versus about 0-0.15%). The small sample size of the study (n of about 11 patients) is recognized as a limitation. The study examined just one viral epitope, so T cells targeting other Merkel cell polyomavirus epitopes were not captured.

Based on the germline V gene (reference sequence), the CDR1 and CDR2 sequences are GTSNPN and SVGIG. From its cysteine to its phenylalanine, the CDR3 spans 13 amino acids. Only the CDR3 region is kept as DNA, spanning 39 bases read in frame from base 1. V is cut by 0 bases and J by 2 bases, and the space between the germline ends is 8 bases. Receptor libraries were prepared by the immunoSEQ multiplex PCR assay. Adaptive Biotechnologies (Seattle, WA) carried out genomic DNA extraction, TRB sequencing and normalization. In the source study's methods: Clonality was calculated as one minus the Shannon entropy of productive TRB sequences, normalized by log2 of unique productive sequences. KLL-specific clonotypes in tumors were identified by matching TCRbeta CDR3 amino acid sequences to those from the tetramer-sorted sample of each patient. Not all clones reach the TCRdb copy of this immuneACCESS table, which keeps in-frame sequences only. Checked studies attribute under half of the gap to unresolved V genes and leave the rest unexplained. V, J and clone size reflect that table, while D and trimming were determined from the DNA. Here the sample has about 25,000 clones; nearly 90% occur a single time. The ten largest clones take up around 2.5% of the sample.

Robust positive staining for Merkel cell polyomavirus Large T antigen was observed by immunohistochemistry in the tumors of all patients. About a dozen Merkel cell carcinoma patients were included, each with robust KLL-tetramer+ populations (above 0.04% of CD8+ T cells) in blood and/or cultured TIL. All patients were Caucasian, with a median age of approximately 65 years and a range of about 50 to 80 years. For patients with unknown primaries who presented with nodal disease, or in cases where primary tissue was insufficient, lymph node tumors were analyzed. A remark on this clone: Its antigen has not been determined. The input lacks base qualities; no much larger clone sits a single base away.

This receptor was identified in a man aged 50 or older with Merkel cell carcinoma. This sequence uses TRBV30 and TRBJ2-7; perhaps TRBD2 is the D gene, with 5 bases matching. Sequencing was done on a sample of lymph node tissue. The nucleotides are TGTGCCTGGAGTGTTAGCGTCACCTACGAGCAGTACTTC. This translates into CAWSVSVTYEQYF.